This T cell receptor beta chain is drawn from a study of persistence of HIV-infected CD4 T cells. Study-wide context: CD4+ T cells responding to CMV or HIV-1 Gag were isolated.

This clone was recorded once. The antigen is not known. Sequencing used immunoSEQ version 4 in survey mode. Profiled with immunoSEQ multiplex PCR; TCRdb holds only in-frame clones, not every one. Of about 48,000 clones detected, more than 70% appear once; the ten largest clones hold about 3%. Lysates of CMV-infected fibroblasts at 8 to 10 ug/mL stimulated these cells. CD40L/CD69 double-negative CD45RO-high memory CD4+ T cells were collected. Here the sequenced sample was CD4+ T cells sorted from PBMCs after roughly 18-hour stimulation, taken from a patient who received antiretroviral therapy. This clonotype originated in an adult man with HIV who was CMV-seropositive.

The CDR3 loop reads CAISENSYEQYF. CDR3 DNA: TGTGCCATCAGTGAGAATTCCTACGAGCAGTACTTC. V usage is TRBV10-3 and J usage is TRBJ2-7; D remains ambiguous. Germline CDR1 and CDR2: ENHRY and SYGVKD. The CDR3 spans 12 residues. V gave up 2 bases and J gave up 1 base, with 3 bases separating them.